The entry that follows covers one T cell receptor (beta chain) sequence. This sample is drawn from a study of T cell responses to AZD1222 COVID-19 vaccine. Trimming took off 0 bases at V and 12 bases at J, with 16 bases between the two ends. The CDR3 loop spans 13 amino acids. Germline V CDR1 and CDR2: SGHNT, YYREEE (reference sequence). Only in-frame clones appear in the TCRdb table, and some are missing; sequencing was by immunoSEQ multiplex PCR. The table includes 15,000 or so clones, around 80% detected once. This material consisted of peripheral blood, taken 28 days after the second AZD1222 dose. This sequence was found in an adult who received the AZD1222 COVID-19 vaccine. The rearrangement links TRBV5-4 to TRBJ2-7, with D perhaps TRBD1 or TRBD2 (6 bases each). Written as DNA, the CDR3 is TGTGCCAGCAGCTTGGACATCTCGGGGGCCCGGTACTTC. It translates to CASSLDISGARYF.